The sequence of this T cell receptor beta chain was determined in a study of blood T cell repertoires in COVID-19. With 0 bases removed from V and 3 bases from J, the gap between germline ends came to 13 bases. Germline values: CDR1 SGHDT, CDR2 YYEEEE. CDR3 size: 15 residues. This table comes from immunoSEQ multiplex PCR, and its TCRdb copy is limited to in-frame clones, with some not included. The sample carries fewer than 300,000 clones, over 75% recorded once. Sequences were obtained from PBMCs or T cells enriched from blood (not recorded which). The rearrangement joins TRBV5-6 to TRBJ2-7, with D perhaps TRBD2 (6 bases). The sequence was collected from a woman aged 25-40 years who had recovered from COVID-19. Written as DNA, the CDR3 is TGTGCCAGCAGCTTGGGTGCTAGCGCCTACTACGAGCAGTACTTC. Translated: CASSLGASAYYEQYF.